Presented here are 18 T cell receptor beta chains from one specimen sequenced in a study of cytomegalovirus exposure and HLA in healthy donors. Primers for the PCR totalled 60 Vbeta and 13 Jbeta. The repertoire was sequenced with immunoSEQ multiplex PCR; TCRdb's copy has only in-frame clones and lacks some. The sample holds about 170,000 clones, around 74% seen once. Sequenced material: PBMCs. The receptors originated from a female donor in good health and CMV-seronegative.

The rearrangement links TRBV30 to TRBJ2-7; D might be TRBD2 (5 bases). The ends were cut back, 3 bases at V and 5 bases at J, with 17 bases in the middle. CDR1 and CDR2 (germline): GTSNPN, SVGIG (reference sequence). CDR3 size: 14 residues. The CDR3 region is CAWRGRRTVHEQYF. The DNA for the CDR3 is TGTGCCTGGAGAGGCCGGAGGACCGTCCACGAGCAGTACTTC. Full variable domain (rest looked up from reference TRBV30 and TRBJ2-7): SQTIHQWPATLVQPVGSPLSLECTVEGTSNPNLYWYRQAAGRGLQLLFYSVGIGQISSEVPQNLSASRPQDRQFILSSKKLLLSDSGFYLCAWRGRRTVHEQYFGPGTRLTVT.

CDR3 loop: CASSLGGLRTDTQYF. The DNA of the CDR3 is TGTGCCAGCAGCCTGGGGGGGTTGAGGACAGATACGCAGTATTTT. The rearrangement links TRBV25-1 to TRBJ2-3; the match to TRBD2 covers 7 bases. Germline V lookup: CDR1 MGHDK, CDR2 SYGVNS. V trimming: 6 bases; J trimming: 3 bases; junction bases outside the gene matches: 9. This CDR3 comprises 15 residues. Based on the CDR3 plus reference TRBV25-1 and TRBJ2-3, the full variable domain is EADIYQTPRYLVIGTGKKITLECSQTMGHDKMYWYQQDPGMELHLIHYSYGVNSTEKGDLSSESTVSRIRTEHFPLTLESARPSHTSQYLCASSLGGLRTDTQYFGPGTRLTVL.

This clone was detected a few times. V is TRBV19 and J is TRBJ1-2, with D perhaps matching TRBD1 (6 bases). Trimming left V 7 bases short and J 6 bases short, with 18 bases between. This CDR3 is 14 amino acids long. From germline, CDR1 is LNHDA and CDR2 SQIVND (reference sequence). As DNA, the CDR3 is TGTGCCAGTATCAATGCGGGCAGGGGTGATGGCTACACCTTC. It is translated as CASINAGRGDGYTF.

The CDR3 DNA follows: TGTGCCAGCAGCCCCCAGACTAGCTACAATGAGCAGTTCTTC. Residues: CASSPQTSYNEQFF. The chain links TRBV14 to TRBJ2-1; D perhaps matches TRBD2 (6 bases). The V gene's germline CDR1 is SGHDN and CDR2 FVKESK. V lost 4 bases to trimming and J lost 3 bases, with 10 bases between them. The CDR3 runs 14 residues.

The rearrangement joins TRBV5-8 to TRBJ1-3; D gene uncertain. CDR3 length: 16 amino acids. V lost 4 bases and J 1 base, leaving 15 bases between the germline ends. Germline CDR1 SGHTS, CDR2 YDEGEE. The CDR3: CASSPGISTSGNTIYF. The CDR3 bases are TGTGCCAGCAGCCCAGGAATCTCCACATCTGGAAACACCATATATTTT.

This clone was observed a few times. The J gene is TRBJ1-5, the V gene TRBV30, with TRBD1 matching over 9 bases. Looked up from germline, CDR1 is GTSNPN and CDR2 is SVGIG (reference sequence). The CDR3 totals 13 residues. The V segment lost 3 bases and the J segment 10 bases; nucleotides outside the gene matches: 7. This chain's CDR3 is CAWSTGGEEPQHF. The CDR3 DNA follows: TGTGCCTGGAGCACAGGGGGCGAGGAACCCCAGCATTTT.

CDR3 in amino acids: CASSSDTSGNTIYF. In DNA, the CDR3 is TGCGCCAGCAGCTCAGACACCTCTGGAAACACCATATATTTT. The chain couples TRBV5-1 to TRBJ1-3, with unresolved D. The germline V and J ends were trimmed by 3 bases and 0 bases, with 7 bases remaining between them. Germline V gene sequence: CDR1 SGHRS, CDR2 YFSETQ. The CDR3 totals 14 residues.

This clone was counted once. The chain employs TRBV7-2 and TRBJ2-1; a weak D match, TRBD1 (6 bases). V lost 1 base to trimming and J lost 3 bases, with 10 bases between them. CDR3 length equals 15 residues. The germline V gene encodes CDR1 SGHTA and CDR2 FQGNSA. DNA for the CDR3: TGTGCCAGCAGCTTAGACAGGGCCCTCTACAATGAGCAGTTCTTC. It yields the protein CASSLDRALYNEQFF.

Concerning this clone itself: At the DNA level, this CDR3 is encoded by other sequences in the same sample as well. J is TRBJ2-1 and V is TRBV19, with D hard to call. Germline CDR1 is LNHDA and CDR2 is SQIVND (reference sequence). Trimming took 5 bases from V and 9 from J, leaving 11 bases between them. This CDR3 comprises 12 residues. Written as DNA, the CDR3 is TGTGCCAGTAGTCCCAGTGATTTTGAGCAGTTCTTC. This translates into CASSPSDFEQFF.

The table lists this clone with a few counts. This rearrangement joins TRBV5-1 to TRBJ1-4; TRBD1 matches 10 bases. CDR1 and CDR2 from the germline V gene are SGHRS and YFSETQ. The CDR3 runs 14 residues. The junction had 0 bases not matched to a gene; V was cut back by 3 bases and J by 4 bases. The CDR3: CASSWTGGNEKLFF. The CDR3 DNA follows: TGCGCCAGCAGCTGGACAGGGGGTAATGAAAAACTGTTTTTT. Based on the CDR3 plus reference TRBV5-1 and TRBJ1-4, the full variable domain is KAGVTQTPRYLIKTRGQQVTLSCSPISGHRSVSWYQQTPGQGLQFLFEYFSETQRNKGNFPGRFSGRQFSNSRSEMNVSTLELGDSALYLCASSWTGGNEKLFFGSGTQLSVL.

This clone was seen more than once but under ten times. CDR3 amino acids: CASSYGQADGDTQYF. The CDR3 DNA is TGCGCCAGCAGCTATGGACAGGCGGATGGAGATACGCAGTATTTT. The chain recombines TRBV5-1 with TRBJ2-3; 7 positions match TRBD1. The CDR3 is 15 residues long. Trimming removed 3 bases from V and 5 bases from J; junction bases left unmatched: 9. Per the germline V gene, CDR1 is SGHRS and CDR2 is YFSETQ.

The genes are TRBV25-1 and TRBJ2-3; possibly TRBD2 for D (5 bases). Germline V lookup: CDR1 MGHDK, CDR2 SYGVNS. This CDR3 is 13 amino acids long. The V end was cut by 7 bases, the J end by 4 bases, with 12 bases between. The CDR3 coding sequence is TGTGCCAGCAATAGAGGGAGTTCAGATACGCAGTATTTT. It translates to CASNRGSSDTQYF.

This clone was found once. The chain recombines TRBV21-1 with TRBJ2-3; TRBD1, the table's D call, lacks a check against the DNA. TRBV21-1 is listed as a pseudogene. The CDR3 is 15 amino acids. Here the CDR3 reads CASSPRQGRTDTQYF. As DNA, the CDR3 is TGTGCCAGCAGCCCCCGACAGGGCCGCACAGATACGCAGTATTTT.

The chain has TRBV5-8 and TRBJ2-2; the match to TRBD1 covers 8 bases. The CDR3 runs 14 residues. V lost 2 bases to trimming and J lost 7 bases; unmatched junction nucleotides: 4. The germline CDR1 and CDR2 sequences are SGHTS and YDEGEE. Here the CDR3 reads CASSFRGRGGELFF. In nucleotides, the CDR3 is TGTGCCAGCAGCTTCAGGGGGCGAGGCGGGGAGCTGTTTTTT.

The V call is TRBV27, the J call TRBJ2-1; 7 nucleotides align to TRBD2. The CDR3 runs 13 residues. Germline loops: CDR1 MNHEY, CDR2 SMNVEV (reference sequence). V lost 4 bases, J lost 7 bases, and 4 bases stayed unmatched. CDR3 residues: CASSWGGGNEQFF. Here the CDR3 DNA reads TGTGCCAGCAGTTGGGGCGGGGGTAATGAGCAGTTCTTC.

V gene TRBV9 combines with J gene TRBJ2-3, with D tentatively TRBD2 (5 bases). This CDR3 has 14 amino acids. Looked up from germline, CDR1 is SGDLS and CDR2 is YYNGEE. Trimming pared 4 bases from V and 2 bases from J, leaving 11 bases between. CDR3: CASSPRTSTDTQYF. Written as DNA, the CDR3 is TGTGCCAGCAGCCCCCGGACTTCCACAGATACGCAGTATTTT.

This chain joins TRBV10-3 and TRBJ2-7; D perhaps matches TRBD2 (6 bases). Germline assignment: CDR1 ENHRY and CDR2 SYGVKD. Trimming removed 4 bases at V and 0 bases at J, with 16 bases between. This CDR3 is 16 amino acids long. CDR3 DNA sequence: TGTGCCATCAGTGTGGAGGCACGGGGACTCTCCTACGAGCAGTACTTC. Translated, it gives CAISVEARGLSYEQYF.

V and J are TRBV5-4 and TRBJ2-7, with 7 positions matching TRBD1. CDR1 and CDR2 (germline): SGHNT, YYREEE (reference sequence). This CDR3 has 15 amino acids. V was pared by 4 bases and J by 0 bases, with 7 bases of the junction left unmatched. The chain's CDR3 is CASSARQGSSYEQYF. Written as DNA, the CDR3 is TGTGCCAGCAGCGCCCGACAGGGATCCTCCTACGAGCAGTACTTC.